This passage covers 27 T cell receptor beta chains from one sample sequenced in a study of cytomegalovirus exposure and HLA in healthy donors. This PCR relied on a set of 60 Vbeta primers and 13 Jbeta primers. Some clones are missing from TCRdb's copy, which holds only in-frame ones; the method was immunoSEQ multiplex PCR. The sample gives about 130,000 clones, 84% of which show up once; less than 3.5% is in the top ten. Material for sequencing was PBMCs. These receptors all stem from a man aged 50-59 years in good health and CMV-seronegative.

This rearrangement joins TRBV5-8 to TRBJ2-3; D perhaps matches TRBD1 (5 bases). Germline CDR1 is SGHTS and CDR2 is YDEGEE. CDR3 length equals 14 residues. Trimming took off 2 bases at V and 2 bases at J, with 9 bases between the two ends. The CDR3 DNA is TGTGCCAGCAGCTTAGTAGGGGTCACAGATACGCAGTATTTT. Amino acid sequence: CASSLVGVTDTQYF. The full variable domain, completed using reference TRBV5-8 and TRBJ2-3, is EAGVTQSPTHLIKTRGQQATLRCSPISGHTSVYWYQQALGLGLQFLLWYDEGEERNRGNFPPRFSGRQFPNYSSELNVNALELEDSALYLCASSLVGVTDTQYFGPGTRLTVL.

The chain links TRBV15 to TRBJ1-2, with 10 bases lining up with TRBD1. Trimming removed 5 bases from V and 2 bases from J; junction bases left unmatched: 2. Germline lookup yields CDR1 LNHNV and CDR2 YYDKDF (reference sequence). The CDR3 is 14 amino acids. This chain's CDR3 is CATSEGQGNYGYTF. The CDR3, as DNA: TGTGCCACCAGCGAGGGACAGGGGAACTATGGCTACACCTTC.

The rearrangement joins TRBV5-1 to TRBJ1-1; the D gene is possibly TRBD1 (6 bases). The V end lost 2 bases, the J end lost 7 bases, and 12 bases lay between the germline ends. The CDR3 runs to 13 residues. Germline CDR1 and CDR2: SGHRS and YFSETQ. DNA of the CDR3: TGCGCCAGCAGCTTTGCGGGGGGCGATGAAGCTTTCTTT. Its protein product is CASSFAGGDEAFF.

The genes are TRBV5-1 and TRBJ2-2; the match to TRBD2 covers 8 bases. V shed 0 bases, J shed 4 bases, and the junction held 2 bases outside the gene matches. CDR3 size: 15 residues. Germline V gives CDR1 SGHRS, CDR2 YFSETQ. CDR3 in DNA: TGCGCCAGCAGCTTGGGGCTAGCGGGCACCGGGGAGCTGTTTTTT. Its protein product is CASSLGLAGTGELFF.

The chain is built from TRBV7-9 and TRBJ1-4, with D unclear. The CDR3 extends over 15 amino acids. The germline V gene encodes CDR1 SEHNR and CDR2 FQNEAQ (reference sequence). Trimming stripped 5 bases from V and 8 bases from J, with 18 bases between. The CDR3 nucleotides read TGTGCCAGCAGCGAGTTGTCGGAGGTCCGAGAAAAACTGTTTTTT. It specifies CASSELSEVREKLFF.

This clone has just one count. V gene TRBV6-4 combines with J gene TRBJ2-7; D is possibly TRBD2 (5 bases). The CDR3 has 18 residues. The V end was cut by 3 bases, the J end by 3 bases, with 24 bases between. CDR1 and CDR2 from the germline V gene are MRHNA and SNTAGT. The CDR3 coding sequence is TGTGCCAGCAGTGAACCGGGGTCGTACCTGGGAGAAAACTACGAGCAGTACTTC. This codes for CASSEPGSYLGENYEQYF.

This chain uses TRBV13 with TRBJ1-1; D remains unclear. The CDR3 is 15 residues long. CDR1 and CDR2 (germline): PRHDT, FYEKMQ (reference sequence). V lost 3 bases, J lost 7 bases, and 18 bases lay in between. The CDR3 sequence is CASSFGRLVASEAFF. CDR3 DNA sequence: TGTGCCAGCAGCTTTGGTCGTCTCGTAGCCAGTGAAGCTTTCTTT.

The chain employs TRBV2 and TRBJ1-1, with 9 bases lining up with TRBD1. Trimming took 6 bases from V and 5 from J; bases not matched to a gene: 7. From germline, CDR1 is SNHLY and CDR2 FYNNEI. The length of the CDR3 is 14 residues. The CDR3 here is CASRETGGGTEAFF. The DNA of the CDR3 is TGTGCCAGCAGAGAGACAGGGGGTGGTACTGAAGCTTTCTTT.

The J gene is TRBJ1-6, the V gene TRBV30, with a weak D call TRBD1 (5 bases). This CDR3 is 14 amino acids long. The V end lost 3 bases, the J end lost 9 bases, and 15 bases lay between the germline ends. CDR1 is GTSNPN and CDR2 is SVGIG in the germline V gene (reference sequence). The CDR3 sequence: CAWSYGGSGSPLHF. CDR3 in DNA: TGTGCCTGGAGCTACGGGGGGTCAGGTTCACCCCTCCACTTT.

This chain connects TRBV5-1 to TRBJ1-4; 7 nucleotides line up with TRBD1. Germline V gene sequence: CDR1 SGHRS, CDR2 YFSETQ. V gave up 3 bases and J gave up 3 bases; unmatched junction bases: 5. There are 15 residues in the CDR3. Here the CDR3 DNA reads TGCGCCAGCAGCTCCACAGGGGCAGCTAATGAAAAACTGTTTTTT. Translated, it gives CASSSTGAANEKLFF.

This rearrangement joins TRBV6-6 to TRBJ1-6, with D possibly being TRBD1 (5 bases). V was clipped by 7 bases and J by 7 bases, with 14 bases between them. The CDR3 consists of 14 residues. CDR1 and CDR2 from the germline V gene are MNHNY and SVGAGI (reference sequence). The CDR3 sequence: CASTFRGSNSPLHF. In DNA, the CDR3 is TGTGCCAGCACATTTCGGGGGAGCAATTCACCCCTCCACTTT.

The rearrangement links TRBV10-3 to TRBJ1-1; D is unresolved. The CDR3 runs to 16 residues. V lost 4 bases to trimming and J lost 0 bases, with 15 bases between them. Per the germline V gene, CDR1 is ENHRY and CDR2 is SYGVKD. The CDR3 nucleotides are TGTGCCATCAGTGCGGGTGAGGGTGGTATGAACACTGAAGCTTTCTTT. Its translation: CAISAGEGGMNTEAFF.

Here the CDR3 reads CASSQGRGPGTQYF. CDR3 DNA: TGCGCCAGCAGCCAAGGGCGGGGCCCGGGGACCCAGTACTTC. The rearrangement links TRBV4-1 to TRBJ2-5; a weak D match, TRBD2 (6 bases). Germline CDR1 is MGHRA and CDR2 is YSYEKL. Trimming shortened V by 1 base and J by 7 bases, and 13 bases separated the two germline ends. This CDR3 region has 14 residues.

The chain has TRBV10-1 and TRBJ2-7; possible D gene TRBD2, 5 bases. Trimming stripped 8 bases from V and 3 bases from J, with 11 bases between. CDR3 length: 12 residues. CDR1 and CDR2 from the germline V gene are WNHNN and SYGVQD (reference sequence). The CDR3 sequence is CASSPGLYEQYF. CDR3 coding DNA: TGCGCCAGCTCCCCAGGACTCTACGAGCAGTACTTC.

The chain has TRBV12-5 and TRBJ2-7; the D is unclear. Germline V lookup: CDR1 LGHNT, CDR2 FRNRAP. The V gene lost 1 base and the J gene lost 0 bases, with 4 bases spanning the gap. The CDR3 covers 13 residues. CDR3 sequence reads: CASGLASSYEQYF. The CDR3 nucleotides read TGTGCTAGTGGTTTGGCCAGCTCCTACGAGCAGTACTTC.

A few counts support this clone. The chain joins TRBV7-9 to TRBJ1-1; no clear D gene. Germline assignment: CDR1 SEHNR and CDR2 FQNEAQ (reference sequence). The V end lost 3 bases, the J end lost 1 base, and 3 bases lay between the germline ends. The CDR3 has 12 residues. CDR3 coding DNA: TGTGCCAGCAGCTTCGGGAACACTGAAGCTTTCTTT. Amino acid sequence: CASSFGNTEAFF.

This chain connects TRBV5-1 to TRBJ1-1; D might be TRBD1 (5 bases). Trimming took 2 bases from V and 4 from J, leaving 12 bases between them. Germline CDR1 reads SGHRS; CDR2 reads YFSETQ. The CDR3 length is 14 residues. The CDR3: CASSFGGGGTEAFF. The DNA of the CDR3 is TGCGCCAGCAGCTTCGGGGGAGGAGGCACTGAAGCTTTCTTT.

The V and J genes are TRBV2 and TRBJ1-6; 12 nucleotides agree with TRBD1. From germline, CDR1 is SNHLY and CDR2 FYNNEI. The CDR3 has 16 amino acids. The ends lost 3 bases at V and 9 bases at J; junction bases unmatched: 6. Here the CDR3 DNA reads TGTGCCAGCAGTGAGAGGGGACAGGGGGCTAGTTCACCCCTCCACTTT. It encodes CASSERGQGASSPLHF.

The CDR3 loop is CASSPTGLAGREQYF. The CDR3 bases are TGTGCCAGCAGCCCCACGGGACTAGCGGGGCGCGAGCAGTACTTC. The V gene is TRBV2, the J gene TRBJ2-5; 13 nucleotides match TRBD2. The J call may be in error: the DNA end matches TRBJ2-7 better. The CDR3 has 15 amino acids. Germline assignment: CDR1 SNHLY and CDR2 FYNNEI.

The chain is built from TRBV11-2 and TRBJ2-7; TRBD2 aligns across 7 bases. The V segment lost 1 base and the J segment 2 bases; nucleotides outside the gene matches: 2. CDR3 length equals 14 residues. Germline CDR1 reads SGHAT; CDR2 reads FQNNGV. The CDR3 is CASSLGGGPYEQYF. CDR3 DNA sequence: TGTGCCAGCAGCTTAGGGGGAGGGCCCTACGAGCAGTACTTC.

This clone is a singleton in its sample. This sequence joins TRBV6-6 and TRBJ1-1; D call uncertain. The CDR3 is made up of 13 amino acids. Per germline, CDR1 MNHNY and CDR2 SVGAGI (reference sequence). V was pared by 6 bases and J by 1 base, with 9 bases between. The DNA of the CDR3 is TGTGCCAGCAGGGGCTTACAGAACACTGAAGCTTTCTTT. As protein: CASRGLQNTEAFF.

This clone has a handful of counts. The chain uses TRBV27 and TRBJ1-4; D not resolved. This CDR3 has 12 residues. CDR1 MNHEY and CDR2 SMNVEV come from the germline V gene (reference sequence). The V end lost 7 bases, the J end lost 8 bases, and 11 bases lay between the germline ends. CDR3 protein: CASNRVREKLFF. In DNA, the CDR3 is TGTGCCAGCAATCGGGTACGGGAAAAACTGTTTTTT.

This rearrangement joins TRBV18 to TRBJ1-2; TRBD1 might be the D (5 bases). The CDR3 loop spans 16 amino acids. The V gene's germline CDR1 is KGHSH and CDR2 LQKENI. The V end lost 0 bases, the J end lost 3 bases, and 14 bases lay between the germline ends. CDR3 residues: CASSPPTGHTYYGYTF. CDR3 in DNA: TGTGCCAGCTCACCACCGACTGGACACACCTACTATGGCTACACCTTC. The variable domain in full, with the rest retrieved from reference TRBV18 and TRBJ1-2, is NAGVMQNPRHLVRRRGQEARLRCSPMKGHSHVYWYRQLPEEGLKFMVYLQKENIIDESGMPKERFSAEFPKEGPSILRIQQVVRGDSAAYFCASSPPTGHTYYGYTFGSGTRLTVV.

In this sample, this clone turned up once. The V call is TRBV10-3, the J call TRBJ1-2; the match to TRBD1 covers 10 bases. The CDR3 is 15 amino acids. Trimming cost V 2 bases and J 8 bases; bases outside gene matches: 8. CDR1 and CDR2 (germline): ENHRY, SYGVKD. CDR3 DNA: TGTGCCATCAGTGAGCCGAGACAGGGGGCAGGGGGCTACACCTTC. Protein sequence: CAISEPRQGAGGYTF.

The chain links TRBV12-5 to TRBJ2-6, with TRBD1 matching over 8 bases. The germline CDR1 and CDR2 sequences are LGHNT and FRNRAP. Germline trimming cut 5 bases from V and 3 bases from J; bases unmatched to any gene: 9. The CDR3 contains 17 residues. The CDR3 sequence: CASGQDRGRSGANVLTF. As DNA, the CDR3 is TGTGCTAGTGGTCAAGACAGGGGACGGAGTGGGGCCAACGTCCTGACTTTC. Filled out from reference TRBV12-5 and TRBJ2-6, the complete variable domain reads DARVTQTPRHKVTEMGQEVTMRCQPILGHNTVFWYRQTMMQGLELLAYFRNRAPLDDSGMPKDRFSAEMPDATLATLKIQPSEPRDSAVYFCASGQDRGRSGANVLTFGAGSRLTVL.

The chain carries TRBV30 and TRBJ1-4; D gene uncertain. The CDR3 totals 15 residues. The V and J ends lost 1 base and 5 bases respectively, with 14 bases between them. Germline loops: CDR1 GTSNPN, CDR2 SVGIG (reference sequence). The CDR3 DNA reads TGTGCCTGGAGTGGGCGGGCAGTTAAAAATGAAAAACTGTTTTTT. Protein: CAWSGRAVKNEKLFF.

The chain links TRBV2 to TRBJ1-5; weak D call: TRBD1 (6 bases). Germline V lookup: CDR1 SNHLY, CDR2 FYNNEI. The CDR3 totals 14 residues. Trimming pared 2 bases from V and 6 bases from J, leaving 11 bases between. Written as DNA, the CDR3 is TGTGCCAGCAGTGAACAGGGGCGGATTCAGCCCCAGCATTTT. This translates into CASSEQGRIQPQHF.